The sequence of this TCR beta chain was determined in a study of neurological immune-mediated disorders. Study-wide points: HTLV-1-associated myelopathy showed the most TCR clonal expansion; multiple sclerosis the least, below healthy controls.

The time point denotes: technical triplicate 2. Libraries from sorted cells each used approximately 990,000 CD4+ or CD8+ T cells. This clonotype was recorded at least ten times. The target antigen is unknown. The CDR3 is made up of 15 amino acids. J gave up 7 bases and V 3 bases, and 12 bases lay outside the gene matches. From germline, CDR1 is SQVTM and CDR2 ANQGSEA. TCRdb reprocessed the 5' RACE reads via MiXCR and lists one record per CDR3 protein. The sample lists 25,000 to 35,000 distinct CDR3 sequences, 10% to 15% occurring once. This clonotype was sampled from a female donor with HTLV-1-associated myelopathy (HAM/TSP). Sequencing was performed on CD4+ T cells from blood. The J gene is TRBJ1-2, the V gene TRBV29-1; 9 bases are shared with TRBD1. The chain's CDR3 is CSVEAPGQGYSGYTF. CDR3 sequence (DNA): TGCAGCGTTGAGGCCCCGGGACAGGGTTACTCTGGCTACACCTTC.